This is a list of T cell receptor beta chains from one sample in a study of blood T cell repertoires in COVID-19. Some clones are missing from TCRdb's copy, which holds only in-frame ones; the method was immunoSEQ multiplex PCR. This sample yields about 260,000 clones, of which roughly nine tenths are seen a single time; 2.2% belongs to the top ten. Material for sequencing was peripheral blood. These receptors were taken from a woman aged 45 to 65 who had recovered from COVID-19. Each CDR3 is given with its conserved first and last residue. A D gene is named only where the DNA matches it firmly. For some rows the clone size is stated as once, few or many, or as a class when expanded; others skip it.

14 - TRBJ2-7 TRBD1 TRBV19 TGTGCCAGTAGTCCAGGGACAGGGCAATACGAGCAGTACTTC CASSPGTGQYEQYF
14 many TRBJ1-5 - TRBV30 TGTGCCTGGGATGGGGGGGACGCGAATCAGCCCCAGCATTTT CAWDGGDANQPQHF
14 - TRBJ1-2 - TRBV24-1 TGTGCCACCAGTGGAGACCCCTTGGAGGGTGGCTACACCTTC CATSGDPLEGGYTF
15 - TRBJ2-3 TRBD2 TRBV11-1 TGTGCCAGCAGCTTGGGGCGGGGGGGCACAGATACGCAGTATTTT CASSLGRGGTDTQYF
14 - TRBJ2-2 - TRBV7-2 TGTGCCAGCAGCTTTGAAGGGGTCACCGGGGAGCTGTTTTTT CASSFEGVTGELFF
15 - TRBJ1-5 TRBD1 TRBV25-1 TGTGCCAGCAGTGGCAGGGGGCGCGCGGATCAGCCCCAGCATTTT CASSGRGRADQPQHF
15 once TRBJ1-2 - TRBV5-1 TGCGCCAGCAGCTTCGCTGGACAGAATGCCTATGGCTACACCTTC CASSFAGQNAYGYTF
11 - TRBJ2-3 - TRBV7-2 TGTGCCAGCAGCCTACTAGATACGCAGTATTTT CASSLLDTQYF
15 - TRBJ1-5 TRBD1 TRBV6-5 TGTGCCAGCAGTCCCCCCCCCGACAGGGATCAGCCCCAGCATTTT CASSPPPDRDQPQHF
12 - TRBJ1-2 - TRBV9 TGTGCCAGCAGTACGAGAGTGAGTGGCTACACCTTC CASSTRVSGYTF
13 - TRBJ1-1 TRBD1 TRBV29-1 TGCAGCTCAAGAAGGACAGGGGATGGTGAAGCTTTCTTT CSSRRTGDGEAFF
14 - TRBJ2-1 - TRBV10-3 TGTGCCATCAGTGAGCGGACAAACTACAATGAGCAGTTCTTC CAISERTNYNEQFF
12 - TRBJ2-5 - TRBV7-2 TGTGCCAGCAGCTTAGCCGAAGAGACCCAGTACTTC CASSLAEETQYF
13 - TRBJ1-3 - TRBV30 TGTGCCTGGAGTGGTAACTCTGGAAACACCATATATTTT CAWSGNSGNTIYF
13 few TRBJ1-2 TRBD1 TRBV30 TGTGCCTGGAGCGCACAGGGGGTTGGGGGCTACACCTTC CAWSAQGVGGYTF
16 - TRBJ2-1 - TRBV28 - CASSSSSGRWDNEQFF
15 - TRBJ2-1 TRBD2 TRBV5-1 TGCGCCAGCAGCCCGGGGACTAGCGGGAGTAATGAGCAGTTCTTC CASSPGTSGSNEQFF
14 - TRBJ1-6 - TRBV5-1 TGCGCCAGCAGCTTCCGCGGGACCAATTCACCCCTCCACTTT CASSFRGTNSPLHF
15 - TRBJ2-1 - TRBV27 TGTGCCAGCAGTACCCTCGGAGGCACCTACAATGAGCAGTTCTTC CASSTLGGTYNEQFF
17 - TRBJ1-2 - TRBV3-1/TRBV3-2 TGTGCCAGCAGCACCATGGTCGAACAGGGAGGGAACTATGGCTACACCTTC CASSTMVEQGGNYGYTF
16 - TRBJ2-3 TRBD2 TRBV11-2 TGTGCCAGCAGCCTAGTAGCGGGAGTCATTTCAGATACGCAGTATTTT CASSLVAGVISDTQYF
15 - TRBJ2-3 - TRBV11-2 TGTGCCAGCAGCTTAAAAGCGTCCAACACAGATACGCAGTATTTT CASSLKASNTDTQYF
13 once TRBJ2-7 - TRBV15 TGTGCCACCGGCGGCGCCAGATACTACGAGCAGTACTTC CATGGARYYEQYF
17 - TRBJ2-1 TRBD2 TRBV3-1/TRBV3-2 TGTGCCAGCAGCCACCGCCGCCTTAGCGGGAGGGAGAATGAGCAGTTCTTC CASSHRRLSGRENEQFF
14 - TRBJ2-5 TRBD1 TRBV27 TGTGCCAGCAGTCTAGGGACAGCTCAAGAGACCCAGTACTTC CASSLGTAQETQYF
17 - TRBJ2-5 TRBD2 TRBV5-6 TGTGCCAGCAGCTTGGTGGGGGGACTAGCGGGGAAAGAGACCCAGTACTTC CASSLVGGLAGKETQYF
15 - TRBJ2-1 TRBD1 TRBV27 TGTGCCAGCAGCTTAAGAGCTCGGACAGGCAATGAGCAGTTCTTC CASSLRARTGNEQFF
14 many TRBJ1-1 TRBD1 TRBV11-3 TGTGCCAGCAGCTTATCAGGGGGCAACACTGAAGCTTTCTTT CASSLSGGNTEAFF
15 - TRBJ2-1 TRBD1 TRBV11-2 TGTGCCAGCAGGGAGGGGACAGGGTGGAACAATGAGCAGTTCTTC CASREGTGWNNEQFF
14 - TRBJ1-1 - TRBV7-8 TGTGCCAGCAGCCGAGAACGAGGGAAGGCTGAAGCTTTCTTT CASSRERGKAEAFF
15 - TRBJ2-1 - TRBV9 TGTGCCAGCAGCGTAAGGGACCTAACAGGGTCAGAGCAGTTCTTC CASSVRDLTGSEQFF
15 - TRBJ1-1 - TRBV7-8 TGTGCCAGCAGCTCTAGCCGGGCCCGGAACACTGAAGCTTTCTTT CASSSSRARNTEAFF
17 - TRBJ2-1 TRBD2 TRBV7-9 TGTGCCAGCAGCCCAAGGCGTAATAGCGGGAGCTACAATGAGCAGTTCTTC CASSPRRNSGSYNEQFF
12 - TRBJ1-1 - TRBV28 TGTGCCAGCAGTTTTAGTAACACTGAAGCTTTCTTT CASSFSNTEAFF
16 - TRBJ2-5 - TRBV15 TGTGCCACCAGCAGTTCTTACGGGGGTCCCCAAGAGACCCAGTACTTC CATSSSYGGPQETQYF
16 once TRBJ2-7 TRBD2 TRBV19 TGTGCCAGTAGTAGCGGGGCTAGCGGGAACCCCTACGAGCAGTACTTC CASSSGASGNPYEQYF
13 few TRBJ1-1 - TRBV29-1 TGCAGCGTTGTGGCAGGGCTGAACACTGAAGCTTTCTTT CSVVAGLNTEAFF
15 - TRBJ1-1 - TRBV7-6 TGTGCCAGCAGCTTATGGACAGCTACAAACACTGAAGCTTTCTTT CASSLWTATNTEAFF
13 - TRBJ2-7 TRBD1 TRBV27 TGTGCCAGCAGAGGACAGGGAGTCTACGAGCAGTACTTC CASRGQGVYEQYF
14 - TRBJ1-1 TRBD1 TRBV5-4 TGTGCCAGCAGCTCTGGACAGGGGAGAACTGAAGCTTTCTTT CASSSGQGRTEAFF
16 - TRBJ2-1 - TRBV21-1 TGTGCCAGCAGCCCGAGGGACAGGGACCCCTACAATGAGCAGTTCTTC CASSPRDRDPYNEQFF
15 - TRBJ1-5 - TRBV30 TGTGCCTGGAGCAATGACTTCGTGGGCAATCAGCCCCAGCATTTT CAWSNDFVGNQPQHF
13 many TRBJ1-6 TRBD1 TRBV3-1/TRBV3-2 TGTGCCAGCAGCCAACACAGGGGGATGTCCCTCCACTTT CASSQHRGMSLHF
14 - TRBJ1-2 - TRBV29-1 TGCAGCGTGGAGGGCGTGGATAGGAGCTATGGCTACACCTTC CSVEGVDRSYGYTF
15 - TRBJ2-1 - TRBV27 TGTGCCAGCAGTTTAGCTCCAGCGCACAACAATGAGCAGTTCTTC CASSLAPAHNNEQFF